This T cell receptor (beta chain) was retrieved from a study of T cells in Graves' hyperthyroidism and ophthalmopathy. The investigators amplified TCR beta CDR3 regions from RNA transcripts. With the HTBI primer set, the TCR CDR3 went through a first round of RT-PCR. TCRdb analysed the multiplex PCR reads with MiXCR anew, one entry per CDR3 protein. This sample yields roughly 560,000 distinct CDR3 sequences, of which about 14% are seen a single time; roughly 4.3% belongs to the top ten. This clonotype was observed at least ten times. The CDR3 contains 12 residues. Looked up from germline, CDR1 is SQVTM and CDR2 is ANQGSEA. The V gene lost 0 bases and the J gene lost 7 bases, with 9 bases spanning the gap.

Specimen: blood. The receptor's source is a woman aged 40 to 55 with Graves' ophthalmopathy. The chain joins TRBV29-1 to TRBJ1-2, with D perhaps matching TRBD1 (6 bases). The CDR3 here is CSVEEKGVGYTF. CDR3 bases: TGCAGCGTTGAAGAGAAGGGGGTTGGCTACACCTTC.